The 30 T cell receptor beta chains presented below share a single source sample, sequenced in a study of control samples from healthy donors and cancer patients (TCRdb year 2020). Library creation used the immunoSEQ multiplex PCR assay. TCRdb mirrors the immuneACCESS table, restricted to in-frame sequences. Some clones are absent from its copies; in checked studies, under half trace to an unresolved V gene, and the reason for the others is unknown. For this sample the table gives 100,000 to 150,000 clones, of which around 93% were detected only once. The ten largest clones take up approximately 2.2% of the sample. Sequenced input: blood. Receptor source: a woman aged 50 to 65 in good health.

In nucleotides, the CDR3 is TGTGCCAGCAGCTTGGCCGGGACTAGCGGGAGAGAAGATACGCAGTATTTT. Translated: CASSLAGTSGREDTQYF. The rearrangement joins TRBV5-4 to TRBJ2-3; 14 bases match TRBD2. The ends lost 0 bases at V and 5 bases at J; junction bases unmatched: 5. Looked up from germline, CDR1 is SGHNT and CDR2 is YYREEE (reference sequence). This CDR3 region has 17 residues. The variable domain in full, completed from reference TRBV5-4 and TRBJ2-3, reads ETGVTQSPTHLIKTRGQQVTLRCSSQSGHNTVSWYQQALGQGPQFIFQYYREEENGRGNFPPRFSGLQFPNYSSELNVNALELDDSALYLCASSLAGTSGREDTQYFGPGTRLTVL.

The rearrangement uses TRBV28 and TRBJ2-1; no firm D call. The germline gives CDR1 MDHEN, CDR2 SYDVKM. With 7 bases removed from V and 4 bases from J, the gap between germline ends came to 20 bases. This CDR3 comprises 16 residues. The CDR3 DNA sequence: TGTGCCAGCACTCCGGTTGGCTCAGACTCTTACAATGAGCAGTTCTTC. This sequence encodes CASTPVGSDSYNEQFF. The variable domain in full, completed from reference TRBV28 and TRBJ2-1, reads DVKVTQSSRYLVKRTGEKVFLECVQDMDHENMFWYRQDPGLGLRLIYFSYDVKMKEKGDIPEGYSVSREKKERFSLILESASTNQTSMYLCASTPVGSDSYNEQFFGPGTRLTVL.

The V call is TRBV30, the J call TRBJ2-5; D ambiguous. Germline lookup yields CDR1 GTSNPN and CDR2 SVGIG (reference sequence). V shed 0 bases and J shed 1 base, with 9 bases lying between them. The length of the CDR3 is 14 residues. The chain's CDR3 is CAWSVLPSQETQYF. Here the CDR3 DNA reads TGTGCCTGGAGTGTACTACCTAGCCAAGAGACCCAGTACTTC.

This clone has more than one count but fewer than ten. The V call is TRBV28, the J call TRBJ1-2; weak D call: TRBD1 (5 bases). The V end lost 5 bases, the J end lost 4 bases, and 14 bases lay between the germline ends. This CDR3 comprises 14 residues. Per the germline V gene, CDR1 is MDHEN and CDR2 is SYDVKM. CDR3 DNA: TGTGCCAGCAGTCCTGTTCTACAGGTCTATGGCTACACCTTC. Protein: CASSPVLQVYGYTF.

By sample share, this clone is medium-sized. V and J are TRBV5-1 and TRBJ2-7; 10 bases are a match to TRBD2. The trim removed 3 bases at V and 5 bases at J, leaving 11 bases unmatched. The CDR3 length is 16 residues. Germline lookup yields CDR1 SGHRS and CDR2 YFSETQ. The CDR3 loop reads CASSSLGTSASNEQYF. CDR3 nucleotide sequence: TGCGCCAGCAGCTCGCTAGGGACTAGCGCATCGAACGAGCAGTACTTC.

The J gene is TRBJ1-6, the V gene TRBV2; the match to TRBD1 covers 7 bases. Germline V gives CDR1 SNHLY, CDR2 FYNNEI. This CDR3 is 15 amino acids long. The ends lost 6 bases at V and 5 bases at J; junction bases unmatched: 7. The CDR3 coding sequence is TGTGCCAGCAGGGCACCGGGACAGAATAATTCACCCCTCCACTTT. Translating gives CASRAPGQNNSPLHF.

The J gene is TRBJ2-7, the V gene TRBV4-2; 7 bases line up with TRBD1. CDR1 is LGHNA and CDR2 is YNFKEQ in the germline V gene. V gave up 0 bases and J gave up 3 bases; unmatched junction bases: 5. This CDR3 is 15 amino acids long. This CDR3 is CASSQEGQPIYEQYF. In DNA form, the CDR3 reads TGTGCCAGCAGCCAAGAGGGACAGCCCATCTACGAGCAGTACTTC.

For the CDR3, the DNA is TGTGCCAGTAGTATCCTACACTCTGGGGCCAACGTCCTGACTTTC. This gives the protein CASSILHSGANVLTF. The V call is TRBV19, the J call TRBJ2-6; no firm D call. Per the germline V gene, CDR1 is LNHDA and CDR2 is SQIVND (reference sequence). V was pared by 3 bases and J by 0 bases, with 6 bases between. CDR3 length equals 15 residues.

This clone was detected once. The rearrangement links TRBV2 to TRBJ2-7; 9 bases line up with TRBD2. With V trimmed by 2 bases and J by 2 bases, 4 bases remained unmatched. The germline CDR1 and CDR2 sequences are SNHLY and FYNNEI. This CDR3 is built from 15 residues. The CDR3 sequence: CASSELLAGTYEQYF. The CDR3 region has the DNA TGTGCCAGCAGTGAACTGCTAGCGGGAACCTACGAGCAGTACTTC. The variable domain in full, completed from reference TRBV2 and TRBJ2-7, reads EPEVTQTPSHQVTQMGQEVILRCVPISNHLYFYWYRQILGQKVEFLVSFYNNEISEKSEIFDDQFSVERPDGSNFTLKIRSTKLEDSAMYFCASSELLAGTYEQYFGPGTRLTVT.

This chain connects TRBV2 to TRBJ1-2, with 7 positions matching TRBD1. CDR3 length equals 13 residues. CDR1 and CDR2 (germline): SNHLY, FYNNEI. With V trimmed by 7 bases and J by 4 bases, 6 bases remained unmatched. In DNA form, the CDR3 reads TGTGCCAGCACAAGGACAGGCTTCTATGGCTACACCTTC. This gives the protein CASTRTGFYGYTF.

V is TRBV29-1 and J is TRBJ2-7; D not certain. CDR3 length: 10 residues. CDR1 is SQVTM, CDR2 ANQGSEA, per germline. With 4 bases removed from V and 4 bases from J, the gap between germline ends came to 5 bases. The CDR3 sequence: CSVVSYEQYF. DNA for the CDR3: TGCAGCGTTGTATCGTACGAGCAGTACTTC.

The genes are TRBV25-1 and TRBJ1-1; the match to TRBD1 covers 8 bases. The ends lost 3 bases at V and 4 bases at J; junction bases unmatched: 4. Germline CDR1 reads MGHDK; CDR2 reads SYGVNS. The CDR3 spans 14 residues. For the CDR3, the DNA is TGTGCCAGCAGTGACGGGACAGGCCCCACTGAAGCTTTCTTT. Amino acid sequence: CASSDGTGPTEAFF.

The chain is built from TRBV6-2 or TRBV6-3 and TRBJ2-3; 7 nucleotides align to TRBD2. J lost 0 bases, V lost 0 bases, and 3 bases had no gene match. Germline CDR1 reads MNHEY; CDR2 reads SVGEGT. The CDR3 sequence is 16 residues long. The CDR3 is CASSYSQRDSTDTQYF. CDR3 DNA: TGTGCCAGCAGTTACTCCCAGCGGGACAGCACAGATACGCAGTATTTT.

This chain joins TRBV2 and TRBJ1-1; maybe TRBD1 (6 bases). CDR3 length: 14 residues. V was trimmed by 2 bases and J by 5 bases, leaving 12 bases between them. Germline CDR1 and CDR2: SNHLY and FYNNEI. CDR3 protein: CASSEYRVATEAFF. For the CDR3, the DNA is TGTGCCAGCAGTGAATACAGGGTCGCGACTGAAGCTTTCTTT.

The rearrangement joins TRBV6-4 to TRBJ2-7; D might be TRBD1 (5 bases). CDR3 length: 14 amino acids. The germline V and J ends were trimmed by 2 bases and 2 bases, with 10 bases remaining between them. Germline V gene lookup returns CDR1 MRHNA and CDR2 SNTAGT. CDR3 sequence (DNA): TGTGCCAGCAGTGACGAGACAGCTGCCTACGAGCAGTACTTC. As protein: CASSDETAAYEQYF.

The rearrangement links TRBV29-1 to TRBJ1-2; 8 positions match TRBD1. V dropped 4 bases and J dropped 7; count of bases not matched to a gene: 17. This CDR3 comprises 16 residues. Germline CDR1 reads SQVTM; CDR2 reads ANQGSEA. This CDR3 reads CSVVGWTGPTTSGYTF. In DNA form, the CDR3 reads TGCAGCGTTGTAGGTTGGACAGGGCCGACAACAAGTGGCTACACCTTC.

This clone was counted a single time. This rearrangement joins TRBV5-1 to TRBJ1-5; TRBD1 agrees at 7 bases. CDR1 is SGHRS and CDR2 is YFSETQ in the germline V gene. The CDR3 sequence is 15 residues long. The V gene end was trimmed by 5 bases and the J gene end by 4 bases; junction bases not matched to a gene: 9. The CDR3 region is CASRIETGSNQPQHF. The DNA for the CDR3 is TGCGCCAGCAGGATCGAGACAGGGAGTAATCAGCCCCAGCATTTT. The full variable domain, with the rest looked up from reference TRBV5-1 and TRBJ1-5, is KAGVTQTPRYLIKTRGQQVTLSCSPISGHRSVSWYQQTPGQGLQFLFEYFSETQRNKGNFPGRFSGRQFSNSRSEMNVSTLELGDSALYLCASRIETGSNQPQHFGDGTRLSIL.

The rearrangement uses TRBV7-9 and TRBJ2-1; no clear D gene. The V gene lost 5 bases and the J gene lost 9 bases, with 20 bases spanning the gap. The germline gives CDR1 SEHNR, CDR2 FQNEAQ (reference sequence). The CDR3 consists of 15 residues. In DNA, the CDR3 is TGTGCCAGCAGCCCCGTAGTAAGTTCGAATTCTGAGCAGTTCTTC. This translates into CASSPVVSSNSEQFF.

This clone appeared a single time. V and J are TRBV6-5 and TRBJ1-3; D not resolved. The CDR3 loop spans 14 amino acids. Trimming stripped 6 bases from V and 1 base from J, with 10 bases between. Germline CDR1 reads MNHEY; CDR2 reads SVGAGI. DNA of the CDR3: TGTGCCAGCAGACCTTCTTGGTCTGGAAACACCATATATTTT. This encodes CASRPSWSGNTIYF.

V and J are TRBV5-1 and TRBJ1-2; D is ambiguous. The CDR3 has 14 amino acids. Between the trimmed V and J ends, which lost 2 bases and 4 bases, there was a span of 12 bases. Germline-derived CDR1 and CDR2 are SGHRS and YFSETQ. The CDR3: CASSFRGGGYGYTF. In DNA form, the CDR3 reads TGCGCCAGCAGCTTCCGGGGTGGCGGCTATGGCTACACCTTC.

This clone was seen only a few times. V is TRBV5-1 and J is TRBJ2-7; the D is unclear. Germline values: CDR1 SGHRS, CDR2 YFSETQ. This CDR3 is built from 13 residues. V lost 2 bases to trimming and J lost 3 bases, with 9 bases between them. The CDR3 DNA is TGCGCCAGCAGCTTCCAGCCAGACTACGAGCAGTACTTC. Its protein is CASSFQPDYEQYF.

CDR3 amino acids: CASSEGAKAEAFF. CDR3 bases: TGTGCCAGCAGCGAAGGGGCGAAGGCTGAAGCTTTCTTT. The chain carries TRBV3-1 (or the pseudogene TRBV3-2) and TRBJ1-1, with a possible D match to TRBD1 (5 bases). The germline V gene has CDR1 LGHDT and CDR2 YNNKEL (reference sequence). The CDR3 runs to 13 residues. Trimming removed 5 bases from V and 6 bases from J, with 13 bases in between.

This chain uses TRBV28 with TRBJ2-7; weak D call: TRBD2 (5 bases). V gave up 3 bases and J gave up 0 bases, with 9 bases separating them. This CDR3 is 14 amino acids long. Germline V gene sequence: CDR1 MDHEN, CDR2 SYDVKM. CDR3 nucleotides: TGTGCCAGCAGTTTCTCGCGGGCCTCCTACGAGCAGTACTTC. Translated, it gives CASSFSRASYEQYF.

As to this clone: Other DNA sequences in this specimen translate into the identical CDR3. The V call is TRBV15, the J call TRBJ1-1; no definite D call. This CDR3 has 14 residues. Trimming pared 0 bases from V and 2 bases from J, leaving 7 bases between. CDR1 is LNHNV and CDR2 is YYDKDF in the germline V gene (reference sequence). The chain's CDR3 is CATSRDLGNTEAFF. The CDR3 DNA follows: TGTGCCACCAGCAGAGATTTAGGTAACACTGAAGCTTTCTTT.

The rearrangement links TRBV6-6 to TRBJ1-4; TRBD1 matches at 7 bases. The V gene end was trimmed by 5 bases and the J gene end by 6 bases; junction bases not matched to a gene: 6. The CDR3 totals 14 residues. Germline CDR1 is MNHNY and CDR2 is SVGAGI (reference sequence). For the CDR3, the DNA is TGTGCCAGCAGTCTTCGACAGGGAGATGAAAAACTGTTTTTT. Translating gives CASSLRQGDEKLFF.

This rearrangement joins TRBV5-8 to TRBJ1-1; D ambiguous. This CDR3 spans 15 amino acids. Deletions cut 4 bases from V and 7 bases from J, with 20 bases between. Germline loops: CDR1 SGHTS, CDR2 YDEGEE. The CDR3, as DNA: TGTGCCAGCAGCCGAAGGCCGATCCCCGCCGATGAAGCTTTCTTT. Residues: CASSRRPIPADEAFF.

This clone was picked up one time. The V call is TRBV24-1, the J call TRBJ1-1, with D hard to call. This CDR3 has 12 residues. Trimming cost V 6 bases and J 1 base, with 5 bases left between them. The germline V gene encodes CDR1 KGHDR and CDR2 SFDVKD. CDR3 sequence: CATSNRNTEAFF. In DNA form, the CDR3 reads TGTGCCACCAGTAATAGGAACACTGAAGCTTTCTTT.

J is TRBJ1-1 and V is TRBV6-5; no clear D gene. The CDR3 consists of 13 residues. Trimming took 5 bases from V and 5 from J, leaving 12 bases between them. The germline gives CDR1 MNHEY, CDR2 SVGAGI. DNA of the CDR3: TGTGCCAGCAGTACCGGGGAGTTGACTGAAGCTTTCTTT. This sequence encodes CASSTGELTEAFF.

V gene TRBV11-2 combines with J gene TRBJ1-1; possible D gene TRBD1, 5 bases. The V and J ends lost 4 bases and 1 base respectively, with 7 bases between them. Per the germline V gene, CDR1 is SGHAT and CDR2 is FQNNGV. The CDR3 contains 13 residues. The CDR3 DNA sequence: TGTGCCAGCAGCTGGGGCAGGAACACTGAAGCTTTCTTT. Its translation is CASSWGRNTEAFF.

The DNA for the CDR3 is TGTGCCAGCACTAGGGGGGCAGAGCAAGAGACCCAGTACTTC. This sequence encodes CASTRGAEQETQYF. The rearrangement links TRBV5-4 to TRBJ2-5; D tentatively reads TRBD1 or TRBD2 (6 bases each). Per germline, CDR1 SGHNT and CDR2 YYREEE (reference sequence). V lost 6 bases, J lost 2 bases, and 14 bases lay in between. CDR3 size: 14 residues.